The entry below describes one T cell receptor beta chain. At one boundary the junction diverges from the germline segment, which might be a read error. The data belong to a study of blood T cell repertoires in COVID-19. Authors' processing steps: Reference gene primers were amplified, and this amplification served to estimate nucleated cell counts. The protocol was immunoSEQ multiplex PCR, while the TCRdb copy is restricted to in-frame clones and leaves out a portion. V and J calls and clone size are given by that table; D and trimming were obtained from the DNA. The sample contains approximately 250,000 clones, 80% to 90% of which appear only once. The CDR3 spans 12 residues. In germline, CDR1 is SGHRS, CDR2 YFSETQ. The study assigned cohorts using participant-reported clinical history.

The genes are TRBV5-1 and TRBJ2-3; D remains unclear. The TCR comes from a woman aged 35 to 49 who had been exposed to COVID-19. The source material was PBMCs or T cells enriched from blood (not recorded which). The CDR3 nucleotides are TGTGCCAGCAGCCAGAACACAGATACGCAGTATTTT. Translating gives CASSQNTDTQYF.